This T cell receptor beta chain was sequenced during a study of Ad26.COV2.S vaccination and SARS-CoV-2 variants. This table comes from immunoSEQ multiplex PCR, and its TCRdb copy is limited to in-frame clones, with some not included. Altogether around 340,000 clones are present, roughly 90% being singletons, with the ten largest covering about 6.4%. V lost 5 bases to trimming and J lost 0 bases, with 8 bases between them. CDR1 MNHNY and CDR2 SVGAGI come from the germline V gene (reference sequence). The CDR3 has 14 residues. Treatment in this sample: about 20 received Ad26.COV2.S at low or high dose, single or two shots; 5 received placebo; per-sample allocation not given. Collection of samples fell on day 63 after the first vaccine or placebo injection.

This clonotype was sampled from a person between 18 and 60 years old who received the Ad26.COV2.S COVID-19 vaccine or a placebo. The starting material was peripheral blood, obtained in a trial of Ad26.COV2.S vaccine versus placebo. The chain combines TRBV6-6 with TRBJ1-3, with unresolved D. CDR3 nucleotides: TGTGCCAGCAGTCTTATCGACTCTGGAAACACCATATATTTT. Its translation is CASSLIDSGNTIYF.